The TCR beta chain under discussion was sequenced for a study of blood T cell repertoires in COVID-19 (dated by TCRdb to 2020 to 2021). Background for the entire study: Samples covering the acute and convalescent phases of COVID-19 were provided by collaborators in the United States, Italy and Spain. HLA class I and class II types, where available, came from metadata supplied by the sample provider rather than from assay-based typing. The repertoires were released in a freely available public database meant as a resource for research on the immune response to SARS-CoV-2. The prospective study material was composed of cDNA or gDNA derived from T cells, B-cell-depleted T cells, or PBMCs. Deeply sampled blood TCRbeta repertoires from subjects exposed to, actively infected with, or recovered from COVID-19 were included in the dataset. The samples were drawn from two sources: the first 160 participants of the ongoing ImmuneRACE study, and 1,254 subjects contributed by 6 global collaborators. The sample metadata nearly always contained a de-identified subject ID, COVID-19 status, age in years and sex. Beyond this particular receptor, the publication reports: How much clinical and demographic metadata was included differed by source and by participant, and the metadata was provided uncurated.

At one collaborating source in Seattle, patients were enrolled during active infection and were followed longitudinally through the course of disease. The collaborating institutions used their own protocols to collect whole blood in K2EDTA tubes. Collaborator samples were shipped for TCRbeta analysis as frozen whole blood, isolated PBMCs, or DNA extracted from either sample type. TCRbeta CDR3 regions were amplified from genomic DNA by means of the immunoSEQ Assay, a bias-controlled multiplex PCR. Turning to the authors' computational methods: Nucleated cell counts per sample were estimated from amplification of reference gene primers within the assay. Sequence reads were collapsed and filtered to measure the absolute abundance of every unique TCRbeta CDR3 rearrangement. For each sample, productive Simpson clonality was calculated as the square root of Simpson's diversity index across productive rearrangements. Entries here come from immuneACCESS through TCRdb and include only in-frame sequences with V and J called. Some clones fail to appear in such tables; in the studies checked, an unresolved V gene covers under half of the shortfall, and the cause of the remainder is unknown. From that table come the V and J calls and clone size; the DNA was used to work out D and trimming. The sample profile shows a few hundred thousand clones; 75% to 90% of them were found once. Approximately 5% of the sample comes from the top ten.

From its cysteine to its phenylalanine, the CDR3 spans 13 amino acids. The read is trimmed to its CDR3 DNA, 39 bases read in frame from base 1. Per the germline V gene (reference sequence), PRHDT is the CDR1 and FYEKMQ is the CDR2. Relative to germline, V is 5 bases shorter and J is 8 bases shorter, with 16 bases between their ends. With respect to this clone: Its antigen is unknown. No base quality values were provided; no much bigger clone lies one nucleotide off.

Recombination linked TRBV13 to TRBJ2-7; a tentative D match to TRBD1 spans 5 bases. The receptor was isolated from a woman between 70 and 85 years old with COVID-19, enrolled during active disease. The sample consisted of peripheral blood. In nucleotide form, the sequence is TGTGCCAGCAGCCCTCGGAAAGGGGAAAAGCAGTACTTC. Its translation is CASSPRKGEKQYF.